This record covers a single T cell receptor (beta chain). Its specificity is unknown. The data derive from a study of T cell responses to AZD1222 COVID-19 vaccine. In the study overall: Recipients boosted at about 4 weeks or about 12 weeks are pooled.

Per the germline V gene, CDR1 is SGHKS and CDR2 is YYEKEE (reference sequence). The CDR3 covers 14 residues. The V end lost 2 bases, the J end lost 1 base, and 9 bases lay between the germline ends. Profiling relied on immunoSEQ multiplex PCR, and the TCRdb table lists in-frame clones only, not all of them. This sample has some 120,000 clones, with roughly 88% found just once. Whole-study findings and limits: Within unmutated variant regions lay the reported targets of nearly half of spike-specific TCRs. Females outnumbered males among donors, who were mostly white British; clonal diversity was possibly underestimated. Only after the peak T cell response were repertoires sampled.

This material consisted of peripheral blood, taken on day 0 of AZD1222 vaccination. This chain uses TRBV5-5 with TRBJ1-1, with D unresolved. The receptor comes from an adult in good health. The CDR3 DNA reads as TGTGCCAGCAGCTTTGGACGGGGGAACACTGAAGCTTTCTTT. Amino acid sequence: CASSFGRGNTEAFF.